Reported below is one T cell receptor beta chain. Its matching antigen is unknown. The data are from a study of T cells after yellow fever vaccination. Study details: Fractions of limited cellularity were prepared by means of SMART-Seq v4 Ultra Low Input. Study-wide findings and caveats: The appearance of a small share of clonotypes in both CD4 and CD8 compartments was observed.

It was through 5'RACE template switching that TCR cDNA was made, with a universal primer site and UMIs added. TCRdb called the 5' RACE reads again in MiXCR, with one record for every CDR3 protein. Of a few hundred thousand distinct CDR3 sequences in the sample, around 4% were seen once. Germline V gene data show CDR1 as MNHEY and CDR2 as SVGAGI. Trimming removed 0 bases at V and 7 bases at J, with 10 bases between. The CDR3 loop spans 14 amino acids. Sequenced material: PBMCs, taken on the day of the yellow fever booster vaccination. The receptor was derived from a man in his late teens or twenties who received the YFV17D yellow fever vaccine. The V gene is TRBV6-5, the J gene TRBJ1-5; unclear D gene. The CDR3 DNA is TGTGCCAGCAGTTACTCCGACAATGGCCAGCCCCAGCATTTT. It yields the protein CASSYSDNGQPQHF.